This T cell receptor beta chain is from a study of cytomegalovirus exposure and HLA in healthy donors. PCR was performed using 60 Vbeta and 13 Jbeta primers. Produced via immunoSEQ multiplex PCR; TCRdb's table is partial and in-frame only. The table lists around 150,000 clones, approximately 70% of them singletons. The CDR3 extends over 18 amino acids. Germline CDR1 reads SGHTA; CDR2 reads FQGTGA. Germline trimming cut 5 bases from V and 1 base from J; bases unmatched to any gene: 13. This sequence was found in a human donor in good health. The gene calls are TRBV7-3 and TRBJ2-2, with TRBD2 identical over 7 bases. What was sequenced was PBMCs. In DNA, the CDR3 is TGTGCCAGCAGCCCTGTAGTAACGGGAGGTCGGAACACCGGGGAGCTGTTTTTT. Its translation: CASSPVVTGGRNTGELFF.